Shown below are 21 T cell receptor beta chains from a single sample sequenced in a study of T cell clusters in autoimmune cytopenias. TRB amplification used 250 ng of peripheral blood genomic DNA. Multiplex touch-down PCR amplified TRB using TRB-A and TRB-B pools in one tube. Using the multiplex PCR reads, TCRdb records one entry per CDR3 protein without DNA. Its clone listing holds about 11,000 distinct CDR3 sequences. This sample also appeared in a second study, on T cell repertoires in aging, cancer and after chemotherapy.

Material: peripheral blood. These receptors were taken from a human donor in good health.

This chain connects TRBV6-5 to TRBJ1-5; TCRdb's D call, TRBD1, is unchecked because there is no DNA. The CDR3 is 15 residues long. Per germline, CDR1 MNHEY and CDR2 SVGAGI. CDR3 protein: CASSLQGARDQPQHF.

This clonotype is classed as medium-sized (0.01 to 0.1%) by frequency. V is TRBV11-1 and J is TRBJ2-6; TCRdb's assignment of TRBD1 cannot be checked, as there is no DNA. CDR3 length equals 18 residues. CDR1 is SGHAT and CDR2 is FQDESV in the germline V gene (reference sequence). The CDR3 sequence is CASSPSGTGATGANVLTF.

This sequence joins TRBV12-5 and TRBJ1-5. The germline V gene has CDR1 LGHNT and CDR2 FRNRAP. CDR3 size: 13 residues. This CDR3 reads CASGLEVAQPQHF.

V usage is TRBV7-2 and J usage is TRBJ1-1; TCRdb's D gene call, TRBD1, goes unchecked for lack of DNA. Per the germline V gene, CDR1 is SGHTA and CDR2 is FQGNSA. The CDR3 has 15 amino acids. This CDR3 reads CASSPRGGRRTEAFF.

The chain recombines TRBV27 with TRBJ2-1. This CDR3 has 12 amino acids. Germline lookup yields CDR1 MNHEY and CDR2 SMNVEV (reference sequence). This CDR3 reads CASSPMGNEQFF.

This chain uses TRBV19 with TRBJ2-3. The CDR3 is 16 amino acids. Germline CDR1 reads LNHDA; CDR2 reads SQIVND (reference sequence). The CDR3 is CASSIVLATSTDTQYF.

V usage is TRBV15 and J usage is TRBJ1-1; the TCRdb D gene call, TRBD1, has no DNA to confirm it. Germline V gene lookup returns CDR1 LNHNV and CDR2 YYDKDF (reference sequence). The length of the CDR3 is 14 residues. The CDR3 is CATSIQVMNTEAFF.

The CDR3 is CASRLAGSSYEQYF. The chain carries TRBV6-5 and TRBJ2-7; without DNA, the TCRdb call of TRBD2 cannot be checked. Per the germline V gene, CDR1 is MNHEY and CDR2 is SVGAGI. The CDR3 consists of 14 residues.

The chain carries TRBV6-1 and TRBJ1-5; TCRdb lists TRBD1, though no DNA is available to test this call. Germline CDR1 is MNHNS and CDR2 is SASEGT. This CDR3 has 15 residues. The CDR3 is CASSESTGYNQPQHF.

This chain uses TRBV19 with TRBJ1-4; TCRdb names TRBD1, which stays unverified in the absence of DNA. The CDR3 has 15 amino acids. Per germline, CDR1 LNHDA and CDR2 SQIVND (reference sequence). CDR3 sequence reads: CASSPSRDNNEKLFF. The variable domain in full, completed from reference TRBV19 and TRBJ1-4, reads DGGITQSPKYLFRKEGQNVTLSCEQNLNHDAMYWYRQDPGQGLRLIYYSQIVNDFQKGDIAEGYSVSREKKESFPLTVTSAQKNPTAFYLCASSPSRDNNEKLFFGSGTQLSVL.

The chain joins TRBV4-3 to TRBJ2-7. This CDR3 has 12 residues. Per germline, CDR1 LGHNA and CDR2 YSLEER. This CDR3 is CASSQANGKQYF.

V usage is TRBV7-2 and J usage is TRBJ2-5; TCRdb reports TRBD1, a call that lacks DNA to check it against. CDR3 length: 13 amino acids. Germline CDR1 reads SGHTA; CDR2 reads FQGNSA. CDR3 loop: CASSLWGWETQYF.

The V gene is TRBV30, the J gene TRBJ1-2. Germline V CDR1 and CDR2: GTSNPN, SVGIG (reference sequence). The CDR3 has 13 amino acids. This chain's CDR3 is CAWSGGGVFGYTF.

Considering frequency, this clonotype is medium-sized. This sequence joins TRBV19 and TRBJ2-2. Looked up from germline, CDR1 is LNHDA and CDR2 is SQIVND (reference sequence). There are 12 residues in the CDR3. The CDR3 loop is CASSTNTGELFF.

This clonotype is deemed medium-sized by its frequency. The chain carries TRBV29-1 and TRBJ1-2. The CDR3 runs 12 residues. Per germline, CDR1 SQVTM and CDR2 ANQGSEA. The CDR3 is CSVDEFLGDYTF.

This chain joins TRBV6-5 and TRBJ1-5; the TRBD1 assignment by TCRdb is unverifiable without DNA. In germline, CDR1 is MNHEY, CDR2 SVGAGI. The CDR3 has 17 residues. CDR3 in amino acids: CASSEGTEMDSNQPQHF.

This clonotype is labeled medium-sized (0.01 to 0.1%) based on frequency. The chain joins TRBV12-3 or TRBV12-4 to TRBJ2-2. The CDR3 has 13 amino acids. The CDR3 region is CASRRQTTGELFF.

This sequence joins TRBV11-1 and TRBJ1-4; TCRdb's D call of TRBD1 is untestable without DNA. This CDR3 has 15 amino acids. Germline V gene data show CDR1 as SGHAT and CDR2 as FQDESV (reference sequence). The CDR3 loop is CASSSTGATNEKLFF.

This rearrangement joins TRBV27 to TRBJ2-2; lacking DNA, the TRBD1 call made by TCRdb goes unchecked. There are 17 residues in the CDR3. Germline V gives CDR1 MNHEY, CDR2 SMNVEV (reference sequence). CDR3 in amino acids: CASSLNRQLANTGELFF.

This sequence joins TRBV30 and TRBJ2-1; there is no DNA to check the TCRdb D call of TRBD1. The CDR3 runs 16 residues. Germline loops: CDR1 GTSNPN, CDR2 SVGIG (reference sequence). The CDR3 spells CAWSVFGPGSYNEQFF.

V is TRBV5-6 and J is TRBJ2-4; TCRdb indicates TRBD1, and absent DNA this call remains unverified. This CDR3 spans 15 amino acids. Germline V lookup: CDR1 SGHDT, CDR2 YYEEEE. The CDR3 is CASSLVGTTSLIQYF.